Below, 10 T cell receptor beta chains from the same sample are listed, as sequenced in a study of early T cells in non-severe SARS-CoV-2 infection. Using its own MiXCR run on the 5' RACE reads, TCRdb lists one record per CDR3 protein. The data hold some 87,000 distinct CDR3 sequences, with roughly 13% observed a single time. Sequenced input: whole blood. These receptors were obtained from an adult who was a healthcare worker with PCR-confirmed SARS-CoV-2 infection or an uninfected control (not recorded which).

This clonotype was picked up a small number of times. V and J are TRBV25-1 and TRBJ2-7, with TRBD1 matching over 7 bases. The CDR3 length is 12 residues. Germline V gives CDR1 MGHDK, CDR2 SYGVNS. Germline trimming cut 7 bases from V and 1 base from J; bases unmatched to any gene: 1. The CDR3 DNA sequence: TGTGCCAGCAAGGGACAGTCCTACGAGCAGTACTTC. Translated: CASKGQSYEQYF.

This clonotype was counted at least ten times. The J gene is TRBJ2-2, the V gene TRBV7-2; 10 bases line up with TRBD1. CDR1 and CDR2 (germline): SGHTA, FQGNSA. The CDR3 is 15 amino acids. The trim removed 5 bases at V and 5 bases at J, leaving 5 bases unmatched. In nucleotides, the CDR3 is TGTGCCAGCAGCGACCGGACAGGGGGGACCGGGGAGCTGTTTTTT. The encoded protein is CASSDRTGGTGELFF.

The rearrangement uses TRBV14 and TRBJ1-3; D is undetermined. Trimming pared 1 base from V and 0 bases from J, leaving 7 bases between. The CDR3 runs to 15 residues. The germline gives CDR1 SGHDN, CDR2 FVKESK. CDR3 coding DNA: TGTGCCAGCAGCCAAGGTTACTACTCTGGAAACACCATATATTTT. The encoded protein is CASSQGYYSGNTIYF.

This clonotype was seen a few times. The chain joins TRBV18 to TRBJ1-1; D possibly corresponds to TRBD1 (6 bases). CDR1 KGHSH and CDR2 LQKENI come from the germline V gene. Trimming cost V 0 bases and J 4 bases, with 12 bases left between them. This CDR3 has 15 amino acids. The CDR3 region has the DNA TGTGCCAGCTCACCACCTTCCAGGGGTATCACTGAAGCTTTCTTT. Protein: CASSPPSRGITEAFF.

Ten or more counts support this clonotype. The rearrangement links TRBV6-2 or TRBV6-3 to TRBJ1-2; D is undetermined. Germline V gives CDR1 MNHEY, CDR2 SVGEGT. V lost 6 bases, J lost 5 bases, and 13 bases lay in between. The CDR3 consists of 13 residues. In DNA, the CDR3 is TGTGCCAGCAGACCGGACGGAAAGTATGGCTACACCTTC. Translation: CASRPDGKYGYTF.

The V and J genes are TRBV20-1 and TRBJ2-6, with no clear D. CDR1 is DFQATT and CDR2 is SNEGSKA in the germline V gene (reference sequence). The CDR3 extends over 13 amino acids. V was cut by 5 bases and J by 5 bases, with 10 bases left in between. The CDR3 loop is CSAPGPRANVLTF. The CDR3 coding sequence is TGCAGTGCTCCCGGGCCTAGGGCCAACGTCCTGACTTTC.

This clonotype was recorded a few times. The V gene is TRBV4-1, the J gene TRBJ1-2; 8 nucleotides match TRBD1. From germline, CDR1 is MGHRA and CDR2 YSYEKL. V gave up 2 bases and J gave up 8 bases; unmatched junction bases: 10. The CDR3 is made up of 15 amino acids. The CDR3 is CASSQTGQAAEGYTF. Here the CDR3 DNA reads TGCGCCAGCAGCCAAACGGGACAGGCCGCCGAGGGCTACACCTTC.

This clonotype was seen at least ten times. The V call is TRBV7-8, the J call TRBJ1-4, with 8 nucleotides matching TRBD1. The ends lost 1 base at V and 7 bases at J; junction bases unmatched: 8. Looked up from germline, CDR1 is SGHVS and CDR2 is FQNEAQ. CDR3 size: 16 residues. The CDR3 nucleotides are TGTGCCAGCAGCTTAGGGGGACAGGTTTTCCCTGAAAAACTGTTTTTT. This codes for CASSLGGQVFPEKLFF.

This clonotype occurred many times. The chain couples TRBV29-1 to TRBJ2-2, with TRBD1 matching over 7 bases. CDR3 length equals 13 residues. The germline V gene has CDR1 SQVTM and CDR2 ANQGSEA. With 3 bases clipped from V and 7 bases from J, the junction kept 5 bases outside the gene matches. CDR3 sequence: CSVDQGQHGELFF. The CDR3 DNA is TGCAGCGTTGATCAGGGACAGCACGGGGAGCTGTTTTTT.

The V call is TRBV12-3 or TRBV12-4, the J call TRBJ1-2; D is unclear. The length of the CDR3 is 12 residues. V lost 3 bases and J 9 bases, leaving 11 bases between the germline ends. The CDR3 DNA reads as TGTGCCAGCAGTTTCCGGTCCGGAAGCTACACCTTC. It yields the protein CASSFRSGSYTF.